This T cell receptor (beta chain) was identified in a study of Graves' ophthalmopathy and Graves' hyperthyroidism. Study conclusions and caveats: Most thyroid clonotypes expanded beyond 0.001 frequency were also found in blood.

As concerns this clonotype: What it binds is not known. This may come from a read error, since a much larger clone is one base off.

With V trimmed by 4 bases and J by 0 bases, 11 bases remained unmatched. Germline values: CDR1 SEHNR, CDR2 FQNEAQ (reference sequence). This CDR3 spans 18 amino acids. Exclusion covered patients with other autoimmune diseases or uncontrolled infections (as well as pregnancy or lactation). Amplifying from RNA transcripts, the study obtained TCR beta CDR3 regions. After a first-round RT-PCR with HTBI primers, a second-round multiplex PCR was run. One entry per CDR3 protein results from TCRdb running MiXCR on the multiplex PCR reads. The table has 560,000 or so distinct CDR3 sequences, 39% seen once. The sample taken for sequencing was peripheral blood or thyroid tissue (not recorded which). V gene TRBV7-9 combines with J gene TRBJ1-5; TRBD1 agrees at 8 bases. This clonotype was obtained from an adult man with Graves' hyperthyroidism. CDR3 DNA: TGTGCCAGCAGCTCGACCGGGACAGGTAGCAATAGCAATCAGCCCCAGCATTTT. Protein product: CASSSTGTGSNSNQPQHF.